Below are 15 T cell receptor beta chains sequenced from a single sample in a study of cytomegalovirus exposure and HLA in healthy donors (TCRdb year 2017). Receptor libraries were prepared by the immunoSEQ multiplex PCR assay. For the multiplex PCR, a mixture combining 60 forward primers for TCR Vbeta segments and 13 reverse primers for TCR Jbeta segments was used. TCRdb took this table from immuneACCESS and kept in-frame rearrangements with V and J called. Such tables lack part of the clones; where checked against another copy, unresolved V genes explain under half of the gap, and the rest is unexplained. This sample gives about 230,000 clones in total; 70% to 90% of them show up just once. 1% to 1.5% of the sample goes to the ten largest clones. The sequenced material came from PBMCs. The source of these receptors is a human donor in good health.

The sample holds one count of this clone. The chain has TRBV7-2 and TRBJ2-1; 13 nucleotides agree with TRBD2. In germline, CDR1 is SGHTA, CDR2 FQGNSA. The CDR3 loop spans 17 amino acids. Trimming cost V 1 base and J 5 bases; bases outside gene matches: 5. CDR3 sequence (DNA): TGTGCCAGCAGCTTAGTAGGGGGACTAGCGGGAAACAATGAGCAGTTCTTC. As protein: CASSLVGGLAGNNEQFF.

This rearrangement joins TRBV7-9 to TRBJ2-5; D remains ambiguous. Trimming shortened V by 5 bases and J by 5 bases, and 12 bases separated the two germline ends. The CDR3 sequence is 13 residues long. Germline CDR1 SEHNR, CDR2 FQNEAQ (reference sequence). This CDR3 is CASSPPGWETQYF. The CDR3 nucleotides are TGTGCCAGCAGCCCTCCAGGTTGGGAGACCCAGTACTTC.

The gene calls are TRBV29-1 and TRBJ2-7; weak D call: TRBD1 (5 bases). Germline CDR1 reads SQVTM; CDR2 reads ANQGSEA. V was trimmed by 4 bases and J by 5 bases, leaving 18 bases between them. This CDR3 contains 14 residues. CDR3 bases: TGCAGCGTTGCTGCGCAGGGTACCCTCCACGAGCAGTACTTC. Translation: CSVAAQGTLHEQYF.

CDR3 amino acids: CASSSKGQGLSEQYF. The CDR3, as DNA: TGTGCCAGCAGCTCAAAAGGACAGGGACTTTCCGAGCAGTACTTC. The V and J genes are TRBV7-9 and TRBJ2-7, with 8 bases fitting TRBD1. Germline assignment: CDR1 SEHNR and CDR2 FQNEAQ (reference sequence). The V segment lost 4 bases and the J segment 6 bases; nucleotides outside the gene matches: 11. CDR3 size: 15 residues.

V gene TRBV4-2 combines with J gene TRBJ2-2; D perhaps matches TRBD1 (6 bases). Germline-derived CDR1 and CDR2 are LGHNA and YNFKEQ. V dropped 1 base and J dropped 5 bases, with 17 bases sitting between them. This CDR3 contains 17 residues. CDR3 sequence: CASSQGAQGITTGELFF. CDR3 DNA sequence: TGTGCCAGCAGCCAAGGGGCACAGGGTATTACGACCGGGGAGCTGTTTTTT.

The chain carries TRBV16 and TRBJ1-4, with 9 bases fitting TRBD1. With V trimmed by 6 bases and J by 9 bases, 11 bases remained unmatched. The CDR3 extends over 15 amino acids. The germline V gene has CDR1 KGHSY and CDR2 FQNENV. The DNA of the CDR3 is TGTGCCAGCAGGAAGGGACAGGGAAATTATCAAAAACTGTTTTTT. It yields the protein CASRKGQGNYQKLFF. Full variable domain (remainder filled in from reference TRBV16 and TRBJ1-4): GEEVAQTPKHLVRGEGQKAKLYCAPIKGHSYVFWYQQVLKNEFKFLISFQNENVFDETGMPKERFSAKCLPNSPCSLEIQATKLEDSAVYFCASRKGQGNYQKLFFGSGTQLSVL.

The V and J genes are TRBV2 and TRBJ2-1; 12 bases match TRBD2. This CDR3 is 16 amino acids long. The germline V gene has CDR1 SNHLY and CDR2 FYNNEI. V dropped 5 bases and J dropped 7; count of bases not matched to a gene: 9. Here the CDR3 DNA reads TGTGCCAGCAGTCTTCTAGCGGGAGGGCCTGAAAATGAGCAGTTCTTC. This codes for CASSLLAGGPENEQFF.

The table lists this clone with a few counts. The CDR3 coding sequence is TGTGCCAGCAGTTTAGCCTCAGGGGGCATCTACGAGCAGTACTTC. Protein: CASSLASGGIYEQYF. The chain uses TRBV27 and TRBJ2-7; 8 bases fit TRBD1. CDR1 MNHEY and CDR2 SMNVEV come from the germline V gene (reference sequence). The trim removed 2 bases at V and 3 bases at J, leaving 6 bases unmatched. The CDR3 consists of 15 residues.

The genes are TRBV5-1 and TRBJ2-5; D call uncertain. This CDR3 is built from 13 residues. Trimming cost V 2 bases and J 3 bases, with 8 bases left between them. Germline V gene data show CDR1 as SGHRS and CDR2 as YFSETQ. The CDR3 DNA is TGCGCCAGCAGCTTTGGCGGAAAAGAGACCCAGTACTTC. It is translated as CASSFGGKETQYF. The variable domain in full, with the rest retrieved from reference TRBV5-1 and TRBJ2-5, is KAGVTQTPRYLIKTRGQQVTLSCSPISGHRSVSWYQQTPGQGLQFLFEYFSETQRNKGNFPGRFSGRQFSNSRSEMNVSTLELGDSALYLCASSFGGKETQYFGPGTRLLVL.

J is TRBJ1-2 and V is TRBV19, with 8 bases fitting TRBD1. The germline CDR1 and CDR2 sequences are LNHDA and SQIVND (reference sequence). Trimming took 3 bases from V and 6 from J; bases not matched to a gene: 9. The CDR3 is 15 amino acids. CDR3 region: CASSMQTGADDGYTF. In DNA, the CDR3 is TGTGCCAGTAGTATGCAGACAGGGGCCGACGATGGCTACACCTTC.

CDR3 protein: CASSPPGGGSTDTQYF. CDR3 bases: TGTGCCAGCAGCCCCCCCGGCGGAGGGAGCACAGATACGCAGTATTTT. J is TRBJ2-3 and V is TRBV7-3; maybe TRBD2 (6 bases). The ends were cut back, 5 bases at V and 0 bases at J, with 15 bases in the middle. The length of the CDR3 is 16 residues. CDR1 is SGHTA, CDR2 FQGTGA, per germline.

This sequence joins TRBV4-2 and TRBJ2-3, with 9 bases fitting TRBD2. The CDR3 has 18 amino acids. The germline V gene has CDR1 LGHNA and CDR2 YNFKEQ. With V trimmed by 0 bases and J by 5 bases, 12 bases remained unmatched. CDR3 nucleotides: TGTGCCAGCAGCCAAGATCATTCGGCGGGAGGGCCTCAAGATACGCAGTATTTT. It codes for CASSQDHSAGGPQDTQYF.

V gene TRBV28 combines with J gene TRBJ2-3; 8 bases fit TRBD1. V lost 8 bases, J lost 1 base, and 14 bases stayed unmatched. Germline loops: CDR1 MDHEN, CDR2 SYDVKM. The CDR3 consists of 17 residues. Here the CDR3 DNA reads TGTGCCAGCCGAATCCTCGAGACAGGGGCCCGCACAGATACGCAGTATTTT. Amino acids: CASRILETGARTDTQYF. Using reference TRBV28 and TRBJ2-3 for the parts outside the CDR3, the full variable domain is DVKVTQSSRYLVKRTGEKVFLECVQDMDHENMFWYRQDPGLGLRLIYFSYDVKMKEKGDIPEGYSVSREKKERFSLILESASTNQTSMYLCASRILETGARTDTQYFGPGTRLTVL.

This chain links TRBV9 with TRBJ2-7; 10 nucleotides line up with TRBD1. Per germline, CDR1 SGDLS and CDR2 YYNGEE. After removal of 2 bases from V and 1 base from J, the junction contained 6 bases not matched to a gene. This CDR3 comprises 16 residues. The CDR3 DNA sequence: TGTGCCAGCAGCGTCGGGACAGGGGCTTTATCCTACGAGCAGTACTTC. Its protein is CASSVGTGALSYEQYF.

The chain links TRBV6-5 to TRBJ1-5, with TRBD1 as a possible D gene (6 bases). Germline assignment: CDR1 MNHEY and CDR2 SVGAGI. The ends were cut back, 5 bases at V and 5 bases at J, with 16 bases in the middle. This CDR3 has 15 amino acids. The CDR3 reads CASSPIDRSYQPQHF. Written as DNA, the CDR3 is TGTGCCAGCAGTCCCATCGACAGGTCTTATCAGCCCCAGCATTTT.